These 15 T cell receptor beta chains originate from one sample sequenced in a study of cytomegalovirus exposure and HLA in healthy donors. The PCR employed 60 Vbeta primers together with 13 Jbeta primers. The repertoire was sequenced with immunoSEQ multiplex PCR; TCRdb's copy has only in-frame clones and lacks some. This repertoire comprises 60,000 to 100,000 clones; its ten largest clones make up roughly 5%. Sequencing was performed on PBMCs. These receptors all come from a man aged 25 to 40 in good health and CMV-seronegative.

The chain joins TRBV18 to TRBJ1-4, with TRBD1 as a possible D gene (5 bases). V shed 4 bases and J shed 4 bases, with 19 bases lying between them. Looked up from germline, CDR1 is KGHSH and CDR2 is LQKENI. The CDR3 extends over 17 amino acids. CDR3 in amino acids: CASSRSLVGGLNEKLFF. The CDR3 coding sequence is TGTGCCAGCTCACGGTCTCTCGTGGGGGGACTTAATGAAAAACTGTTTTTT.

For this clone: Other DNA sequences of this sample code for an identical CDR3. V gene TRBV7-6 combines with J gene TRBJ1-1, with TRBD1 as a possible D gene (6 bases). The germline gives CDR1 SGHVS, CDR2 FNYEAQ. V lost 5 bases to trimming and J lost 2 bases, with 15 bases between them. This CDR3 comprises 15 residues. The CDR3 DNA sequence: TGTGCCAGCAGCCTAGGCCAGGGGAAAAACACTGAAGCTTTCTTT. Its protein product is CASSLGQGKNTEAFF.

The chain is built from TRBV4-1 and TRBJ2-5, with D maybe TRBD1 (5 bases). V was shortened by 1 base and J by 1 base, with 10 bases between the two germline ends. The CDR3 has 15 residues. Germline V CDR1 and CDR2: MGHRA, YSYEKL. The CDR3 DNA reads TGCGCCAGCAGCCAAGCACAGGTCGGCCAAGAGACCCAGTACTTC. Translating it yields CASSQAQVGQETQYF.

V and J are TRBV7-8 and TRBJ2-3, with 7 bases fitting TRBD2. The CDR3 contains 16 residues. The germline CDR1 and CDR2 sequences are SGHVS and FQNEAQ. J lost 0 bases, V lost 1 base, and 4 bases had no gene match. CDR3 DNA sequence: TGTGCCAGCAGCTTAGAGCTAGCGGTTAGCACAGATACGCAGTATTTT. Amino acids: CASSLELAVSTDTQYF. Filled out from reference TRBV7-8 and TRBJ2-3, the complete variable domain reads GAGVSQSPRYKVAKRGQDVALRCDPISGHVSLFWYQQALGQGPEFLTYFQNEAQLDKSGLPSDRFFAERPEGSVSTLKIQRTQQEDSAVYLCASSLELAVSTDTQYFGPGTRLTVL.

The chain carries TRBV9 and TRBJ1-2; D possibly corresponds to TRBD1 (5 bases). Trimming pared 4 bases from V and 3 bases from J, leaving 13 bases between. CDR3 length equals 14 residues. The germline V gene has CDR1 SGDLS and CDR2 YYNGEE. The CDR3 protein is CASSSAGPYYGYTF. CDR3 coding DNA: TGTGCCAGCAGCTCCGCGGGGCCCTACTATGGCTACACCTTC.

The rearrangement links TRBV11-3 to TRBJ2-3; 7 bases match TRBD1. Per the germline V gene, CDR1 is SGHNT and CDR2 is YENEEA. The CDR3 is 15 amino acids. V lost 5 bases, J lost 2 bases, and 7 bases stayed unmatched. The CDR3 sequence: CASSGGQILTDTQYF. The CDR3 DNA reads TGTGCCAGCAGCGGGGGACAGATTCTCACAGATACGCAGTATTTT. The full variable domain, with the rest looked up from reference TRBV11-3 and TRBJ2-3, is EAGVVQSPRYKIIEKKQPVAFWCNPISGHNTLYWYLQNLGQGPELLIRYENEEAVDDSQLPKDRFSAERLKGVDSTLKIQPAELGDSAVYLCASSGGQILTDTQYFGPGTRLTVL.

This chain connects TRBV9 to TRBJ1-2; 8 bases align to TRBD1. The ends lost 3 bases at V and 2 bases at J; junction bases unmatched: 6. The CDR3 has 15 amino acids. CDR1 and CDR2 from the germline V gene are SGDLS and YYNGEE. The CDR3 here is CASSAGQGGNYGYTF. CDR3 DNA: TGTGCCAGCAGCGCCGGACAGGGAGGCAACTATGGCTACACCTTC. Full variable domain (missing parts from reference TRBV9 and TRBJ1-2): DSGVTQTPKHLITATGQRVTLRCSPRSGDLSVYWYQQSLDQGLQFLIQYYNGEERAKGNILERFSAQQFPDLHSELNLSSLELGDSALYFCASSAGQGGNYGYTFGSGTRLTVV.

The chain is built from TRBV15 and TRBJ2-1; D is undetermined. The CDR3 is 13 residues long. Germline CDR1 LNHNV, CDR2 YYDKDF (reference sequence). V was shortened by 0 bases and J by 12 bases, with 12 bases between the two germline ends. The CDR3 spells CATSREVDLAQFF. CDR3 sequence (DNA): TGTGCCACCAGCAGAGAGGTGGATTTAGCGCAGTTCTTC.

A word on this clone: Within the sample, other DNA sequences also encode this same CDR3. This chain joins TRBV7-8 and TRBJ1-3; weak D call: TRBD1 (6 bases). Per the germline V gene, CDR1 is SGHVS and CDR2 is FQNEAQ. Trimming took 5 bases from V and 1 from J, leaving 15 bases between them. The CDR3 sequence is 16 residues long. In nucleotides, the CDR3 is TGTGCCAGCAGCCCCCGTAACAGGGCGTCTGGAAACACCATATATTTT. Translating it yields CASSPRNRASGNTIYF.

V gene TRBV5-4 combines with J gene TRBJ2-7; TRBD2 aligns across 15 bases. V was pared by 0 bases and J by 4 bases, with 2 bases of the junction left unmatched. In germline, CDR1 is SGHNT, CDR2 YYREEE (reference sequence). The CDR3 covers 16 residues. CDR3 in amino acids: CASSLDGLAGGYEQYF. In nucleotides, the CDR3 is TGTGCCAGCAGCTTGGATGGACTAGCGGGAGGGTACGAGCAGTACTTC.

The chain employs TRBV2 and TRBJ2-7; perhaps TRBD2 as D (5 bases). This CDR3 has 16 amino acids. V dropped 6 bases and J dropped 2 bases, with 20 bases sitting between them. CDR1 is SNHLY and CDR2 is FYNNEI in the germline V gene. The DNA for the CDR3 is TGTGCCAGCAGCGCCGGGGTAGGCGGTTTTACCTACGAGCAGTACTTC. It is translated as CASSAGVGGFTYEQYF. Drawing the rest from reference TRBV2 and TRBJ2-7, the complete variable domain is EPEVTQTPSHQVTQMGQEVILRCVPISNHLYFYWYRQILGQKVEFLVSFYNNEISEKSEIFDDQFSVERPDGSNFTLKIRSTKLEDSAMYFCASSAGVGGFTYEQYFGPGTRLTVT.

The chain combines TRBV13 with TRBJ1-1; D gene uncertain. Trimming removed 0 bases from V and 4 bases from J, with 9 bases in between. CDR3 length: 14 residues. The germline V gene encodes CDR1 PRHDT and CDR2 FYEKMQ (reference sequence). The CDR3 DNA reads TGTGCCAGCAGCTTAGGTCCTGGGAGCACTGAAGCTTTCTTT. This encodes CASSLGPGSTEAFF.

V and J are TRBV9 and TRBJ2-3; TRBD2 agrees at 10 bases. This CDR3 comprises 14 residues. CDR1 SGDLS and CDR2 YYNGEE come from the germline V gene. With V trimmed by 5 bases and J by 5 bases, 5 bases remained unmatched. The CDR3 sequence is CASRSGGAKDTQYF. In DNA, the CDR3 is TGTGCCAGCAGAAGCGGGGGGGCAAAAGATACGCAGTATTTT.

The CDR3 DNA follows: TGTGCCAGCAGCATGAACGCGGATACGCAGTATTTT. It specifies CASSMNADTQYF. The chain recombines TRBV2 with TRBJ2-3; D not resolved. Germline lookup yields CDR1 SNHLY and CDR2 FYNNEI. The CDR3 extends over 12 amino acids. The V and J ends lost 6 bases and 6 bases respectively, with 10 bases between them. The variable domain in full, with the rest retrieved from reference TRBV2 and TRBJ2-3, is EPEVTQTPSHQVTQMGQEVILRCVPISNHLYFYWYRQILGQKVEFLVSFYNNEISEKSEIFDDQFSVERPDGSNFTLKIRSTKLEDSAMYFCASSMNADTQYFGPGTRLTVL.

The chain links TRBV18 to TRBJ2-1; D is undetermined. In germline, CDR1 is KGHSH, CDR2 LQKENI. The ends were cut back, 3 bases at V and 7 bases at J, with 22 bases in the middle. CDR3 length: 17 residues. DNA for the CDR3: TGTGCCAGCTCACCCCGGATAAACGGAGCAAAAGGAAATGAGCAGTTCTTC. This translates into CASSPRINGAKGNEQFF.